The present T cell receptor (beta chain) was sequenced within a study of T cell changes during pregnancy in multiple sclerosis. Germline V CDR1 and CDR2: LNHDA, SQIVND (reference sequence). Losses at the gene ends were 5 bases for V and 9 bases for J; bases not matched to a gene: 5. The CDR3 is made up of 13 amino acids. Libraries were prepared by immunoSEQ multiplex PCR; TCRdb keeps only in-frame clonotypes and omits some of them. The sample yields around 57,000 clones, roughly 89% seen once. The sequencing here drew on peripheral blood, taken in the third trimester of pregnancy. The clonotype originates from a female donor in good health, enrolled as a control in a pregnancy study. This chain links TRBV19 with TRBJ2-1, with 9 bases fitting TRBD1. The CDR3 protein is CASSSGQGLEQFF. The CDR3 DNA is TGTGCCAGTAGTTCGGGACAGGGCCTTGAGCAGTTCTTC.